The clone carrying this T cell receptor (beta chain) has more than one count but fewer than ten. Its target is unknown. MiXCR was run by TCRdb on the 5' RACE reads, yielding one entry per CDR3 protein. The sample has 380,000 or so distinct CDR3 sequences, roughly an eighth seen once. This sample was taken from a study of T-cell memory formation after mild COVID-19. Study observations and caveats: Researchers report contracting CD4+ clones mostly in CM and EM, with CD8+ clones in EMRA.

This CDR3 has 15 amino acids. CDR1 and CDR2 (germline): LGHNA, YSLEER. V lost 3 bases to trimming and J lost 10 bases; unmatched junction nucleotides: 6. Sequencing used PBMCs or a T cell subset sorted from them (not recorded which). The rearrangement joins TRBV4-3 to TRBJ1-6; 10 bases match TRBD1. This sequence originates from a man aged 18 to 29 who had mild COVID-19 (a few samples of this study predate the infection). Cell type and time point are not known. CDR3 in DNA: TGCGCCAGCAGCCACACGGGACAGGGGACATCACCCCTCCACTTT. Residues: CASSHTGQGTSPLHF.